The sequence of this TCR beta chain was determined in a study of T cell responses to AZD1222 COVID-19 vaccine. Points from the study as a whole: Nearly half of spike-specific TCRs reportedly target unmutated variant regions. The sample set comprised mostly white British donors with more females, and clonal diversity was possibly underestimated.

Germline V gene sequence: CDR1 MNHEY, CDR2 SVGAGI. The V and J ends lost 7 bases and 5 bases, in that order; junction bases with no gene match: 5. This CDR3 spans 15 amino acids. The assay was immunoSEQ multiplex PCR, and TCRdb's table has in-frame clones only and misses some. Of about 94,000 clones listed, approximately 87% are singletons. Pooling of second doses given at about 4 or about 12 weeks was done. As to this clone: Its target is not known.

The sequencing here drew on peripheral blood, taken 28 days after the second AZD1222 dose. The chain recombines TRBV6-5 with TRBJ1-6; 10 nucleotides align to TRBD1. The clonotype was recovered from an adult who received the AZD1222 COVID-19 vaccine. The CDR3 DNA follows: TGTGCCAGCAAATCCGGGACAGGGGATAATTCACCCCTCCACTTT. It specifies CASKSGTGDNSPLHF.